This TCR beta chain originates from a study of cytomegalovirus exposure and HLA in healthy donors. Method: immunoSEQ multiplex PCR; TCRdb's copy keeps in-frame clones and lacks some. The data show more than 110,000 clones, approximately 85% seen once. Germline loops: CDR1 SGDLS, CDR2 YYNGEE. Trimming cost V 0 bases and J 2 bases; bases outside gene matches: 5. The CDR3 is made up of 16 amino acids. The clonotype comes from a woman in her 30s in good health and CMV-seronegative. Material for sequencing was PBMCs. The chain uses TRBV9 and TRBJ2-5; TRBD1 agrees at 9 bases. The CDR3 DNA follows: TGTGCCAGCAGCGTAGTGGACAGGGGAGGTCAAGAGACCCAGTACTTC. This translates into CASSVVDRGGQETQYF.